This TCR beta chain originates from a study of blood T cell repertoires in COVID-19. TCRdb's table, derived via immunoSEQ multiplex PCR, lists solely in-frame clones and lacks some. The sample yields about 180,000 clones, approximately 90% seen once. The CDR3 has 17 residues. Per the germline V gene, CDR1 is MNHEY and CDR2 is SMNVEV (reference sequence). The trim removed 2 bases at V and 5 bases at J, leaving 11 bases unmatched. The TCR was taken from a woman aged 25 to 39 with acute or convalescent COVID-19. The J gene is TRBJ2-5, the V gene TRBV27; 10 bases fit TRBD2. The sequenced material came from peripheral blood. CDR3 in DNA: TGTGCCAGCAGTTTAGTATCTCCAGCGGGAGGGAGGGAGACCCAGTACTTC. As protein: CASSLVSPAGGRETQYF.